This TCR beta chain was profiled in a study of blood T cell repertoires in COVID-19. TCRdb's table, derived via immunoSEQ multiplex PCR, lists solely in-frame clones and lacks some. The sample has more than 250,000 clones; 70% to 90% are singletons. From germline, CDR1 is MNHEY and CDR2 SVGAGI. The CDR3 runs to 13 residues. V lost 7 bases, J lost 1 base, and 11 bases lay in between. The chain uses TRBV6-5 and TRBJ2-7; D is perhaps TRBD1 (6 bases). This clonotype was obtained from a woman aged 25 to 39 who had recovered from COVID-19. The sample consisted of peripheral blood. The CDR3 here is CASTRDKSYEQYF. Written as DNA, the CDR3 is TGTGCCAGCACCCGGGACAAATCCTACGAGCAGTACTTC.